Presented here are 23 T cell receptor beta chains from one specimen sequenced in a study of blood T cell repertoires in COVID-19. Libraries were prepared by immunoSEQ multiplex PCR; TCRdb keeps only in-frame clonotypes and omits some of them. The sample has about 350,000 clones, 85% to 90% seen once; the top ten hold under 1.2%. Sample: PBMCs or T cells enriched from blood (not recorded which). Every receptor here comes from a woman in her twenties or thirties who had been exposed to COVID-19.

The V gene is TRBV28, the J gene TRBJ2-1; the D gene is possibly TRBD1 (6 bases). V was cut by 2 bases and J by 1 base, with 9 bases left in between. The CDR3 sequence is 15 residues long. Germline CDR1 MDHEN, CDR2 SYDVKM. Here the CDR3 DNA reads TGTGCCAGCAGTTTAACACAGGGTTCCTACAATGAGCAGTTCTTC. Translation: CASSLTQGSYNEQFF.

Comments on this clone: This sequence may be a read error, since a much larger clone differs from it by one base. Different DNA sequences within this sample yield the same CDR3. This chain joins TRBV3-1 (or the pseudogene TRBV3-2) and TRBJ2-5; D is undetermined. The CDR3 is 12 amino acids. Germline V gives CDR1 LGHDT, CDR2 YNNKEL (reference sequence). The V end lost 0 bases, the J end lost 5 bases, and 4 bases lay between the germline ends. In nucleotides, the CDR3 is TGTGCCAGCAGCCAAGATCGGGAGACCCAGTACTTC. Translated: CASSQDRETQYF.

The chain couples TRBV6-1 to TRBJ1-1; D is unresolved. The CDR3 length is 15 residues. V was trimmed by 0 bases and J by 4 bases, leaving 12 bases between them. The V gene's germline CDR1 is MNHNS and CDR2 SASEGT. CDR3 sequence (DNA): TGTGCCAGCAGTGAAGCGGGAGGGCGGGGCACTGAAGCTTTCTTT. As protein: CASSEAGGRGTEAFF.

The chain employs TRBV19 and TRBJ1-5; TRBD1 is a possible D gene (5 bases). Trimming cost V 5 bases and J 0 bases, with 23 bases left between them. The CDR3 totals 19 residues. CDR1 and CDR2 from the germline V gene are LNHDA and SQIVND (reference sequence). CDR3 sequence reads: CASSPADKLLVYSNQPQHF. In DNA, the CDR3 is TGTGCCAGTAGTCCCGCGGACAAGCTCCTCGTTTATAGCAATCAGCCCCAGCATTTT.

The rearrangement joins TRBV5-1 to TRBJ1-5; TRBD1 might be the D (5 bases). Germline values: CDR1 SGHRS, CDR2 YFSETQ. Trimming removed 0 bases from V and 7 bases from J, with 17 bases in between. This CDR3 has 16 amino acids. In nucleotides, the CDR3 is TGCGCCAGCAGCTTGGAGCCGCAGGGTCGTAGCCAGCCCCAGCATTTT. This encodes CASSLEPQGRSQPQHF.

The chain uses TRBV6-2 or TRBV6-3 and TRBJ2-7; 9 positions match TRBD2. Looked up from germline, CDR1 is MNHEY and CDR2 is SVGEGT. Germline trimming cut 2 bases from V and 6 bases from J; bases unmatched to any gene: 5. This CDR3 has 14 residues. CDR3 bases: TGTGCCAGCAGTTACCTAGCGGGACGGGGCGAGCAGTACTTC. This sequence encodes CASSYLAGRGEQYF.

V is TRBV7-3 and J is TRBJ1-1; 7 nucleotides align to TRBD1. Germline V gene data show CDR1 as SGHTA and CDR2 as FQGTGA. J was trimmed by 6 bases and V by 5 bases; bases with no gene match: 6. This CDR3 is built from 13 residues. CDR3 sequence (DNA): TGTGCCAGCAGCATCAGACAGGGAGCTGAAGCTTTCTTT. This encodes CASSIRQGAEAFF.

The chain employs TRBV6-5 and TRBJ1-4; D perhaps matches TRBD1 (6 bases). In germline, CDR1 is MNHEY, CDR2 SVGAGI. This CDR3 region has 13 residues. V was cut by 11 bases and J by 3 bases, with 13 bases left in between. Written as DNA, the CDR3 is TGTGCCGCACACAGGGCATCTAATGAAAAACTGTTTTTT. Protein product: CAAHRASNEKLFF.

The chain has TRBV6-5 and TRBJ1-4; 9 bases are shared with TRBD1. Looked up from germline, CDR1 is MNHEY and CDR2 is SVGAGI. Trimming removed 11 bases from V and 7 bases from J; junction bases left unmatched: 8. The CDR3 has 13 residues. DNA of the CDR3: TGTGCCGCACTAACAGGGGGCGGTGAAAAACTGTTTTTT. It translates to CAALTGGGEKLFF.

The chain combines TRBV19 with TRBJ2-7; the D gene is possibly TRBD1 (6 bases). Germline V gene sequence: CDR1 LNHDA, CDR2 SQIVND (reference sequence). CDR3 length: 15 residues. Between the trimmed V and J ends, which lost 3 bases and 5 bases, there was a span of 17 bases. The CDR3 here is CASSILGQGADEQYF. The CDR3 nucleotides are TGTGCCAGTAGTATTCTGGGACAAGGCGCGGACGAGCAGTACTTC.

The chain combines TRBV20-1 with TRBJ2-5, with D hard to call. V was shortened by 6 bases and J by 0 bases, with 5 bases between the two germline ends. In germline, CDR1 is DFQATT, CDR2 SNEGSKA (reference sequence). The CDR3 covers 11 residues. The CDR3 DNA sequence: TGCAGTGCGACACACCAAGAGACCCAGTACTTC. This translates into CSATHQETQYF.

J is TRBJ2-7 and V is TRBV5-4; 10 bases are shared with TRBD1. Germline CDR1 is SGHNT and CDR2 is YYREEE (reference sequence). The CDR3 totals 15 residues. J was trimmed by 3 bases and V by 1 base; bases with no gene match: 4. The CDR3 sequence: CASSLTGTGVYEQYF. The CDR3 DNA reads TGTGCCAGCAGCTTGACCGGGACAGGGGTCTACGAGCAGTACTTC.

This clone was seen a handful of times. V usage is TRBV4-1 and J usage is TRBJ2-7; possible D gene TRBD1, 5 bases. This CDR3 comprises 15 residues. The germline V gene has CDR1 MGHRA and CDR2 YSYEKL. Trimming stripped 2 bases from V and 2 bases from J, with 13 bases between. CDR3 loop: CASSQTDSRTYEQYF. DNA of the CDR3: TGCGCCAGCAGCCAAACAGACAGCCGGACCTACGAGCAGTACTTC.

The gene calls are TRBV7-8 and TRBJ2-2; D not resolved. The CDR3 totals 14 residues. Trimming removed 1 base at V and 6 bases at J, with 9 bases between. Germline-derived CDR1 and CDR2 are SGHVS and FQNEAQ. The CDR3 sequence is CASSLGIAAGELFF. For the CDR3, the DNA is TGTGCCAGCAGCTTAGGTATAGCAGCCGGGGAGCTGTTTTTT.

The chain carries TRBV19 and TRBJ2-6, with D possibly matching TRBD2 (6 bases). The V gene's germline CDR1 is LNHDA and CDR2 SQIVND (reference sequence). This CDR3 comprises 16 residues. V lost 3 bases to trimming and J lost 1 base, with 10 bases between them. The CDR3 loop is CASSMTGTSGANVLTF. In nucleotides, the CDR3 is TGTGCCAGTAGTATGACGGGGACTTCTGGGGCCAACGTCCTGACTTTC.

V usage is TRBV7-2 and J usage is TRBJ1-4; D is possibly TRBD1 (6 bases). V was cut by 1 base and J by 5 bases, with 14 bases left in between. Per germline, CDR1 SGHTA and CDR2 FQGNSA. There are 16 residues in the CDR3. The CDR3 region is CASSLEGGRNNEKLFF. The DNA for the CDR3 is TGTGCCAGCAGCTTAGAGGGGGGGAGAAACAATGAAAAACTGTTTTTT. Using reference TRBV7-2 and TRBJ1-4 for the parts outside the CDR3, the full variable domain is GAGVSQSPSNKVTEKGKDVELRCDPISGHTALYWYRQSLGQGLEFLIYFQGNSAPDKSGLPSDRFSAERTGGSVSTLTIQRTQQEDSAVYLCASSLEGGRNNEKLFFGSGTQLSVL.

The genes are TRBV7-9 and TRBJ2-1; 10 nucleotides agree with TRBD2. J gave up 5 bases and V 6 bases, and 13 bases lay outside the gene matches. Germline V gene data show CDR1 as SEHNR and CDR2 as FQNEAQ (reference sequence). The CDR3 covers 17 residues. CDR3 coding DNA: TGTGCCAGCAGGGAGGGGGCGCTAGCGGGAGTGGACAATGAGCAGTTCTTC. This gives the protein CASREGALAGVDNEQFF.

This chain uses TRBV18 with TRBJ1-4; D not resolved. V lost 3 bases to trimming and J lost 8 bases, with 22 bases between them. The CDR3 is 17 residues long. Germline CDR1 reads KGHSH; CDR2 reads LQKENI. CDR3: CASSPDTVWQIGEKLFF. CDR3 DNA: TGTGCCAGCTCACCCGACACCGTGTGGCAGATTGGGGAAAAACTGTTTTTT.

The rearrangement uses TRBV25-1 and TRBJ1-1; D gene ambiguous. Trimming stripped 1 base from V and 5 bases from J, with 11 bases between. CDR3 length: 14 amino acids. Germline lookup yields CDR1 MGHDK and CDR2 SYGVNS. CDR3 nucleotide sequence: TGTGCCAGCAGTGAATCAACAGTCGCAACTGAAGCTTTCTTT. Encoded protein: CASSESTVATEAFF.

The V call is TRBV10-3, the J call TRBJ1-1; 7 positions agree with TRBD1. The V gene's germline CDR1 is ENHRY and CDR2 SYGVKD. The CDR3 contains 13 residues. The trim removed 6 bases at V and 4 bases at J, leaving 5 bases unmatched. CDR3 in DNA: TGTGCCATCAGCGCAGACAGGGCCACTGAAGCTTTCTTT. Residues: CAISADRATEAFF.

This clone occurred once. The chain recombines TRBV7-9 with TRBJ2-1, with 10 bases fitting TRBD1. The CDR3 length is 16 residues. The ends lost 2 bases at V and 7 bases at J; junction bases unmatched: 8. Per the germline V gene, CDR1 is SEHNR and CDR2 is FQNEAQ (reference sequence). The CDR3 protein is CASSLLLGQGRNEQFF. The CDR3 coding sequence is TGTGCCAGCAGCTTACTTCTGGGACAGGGGAGGAATGAGCAGTTCTTC.

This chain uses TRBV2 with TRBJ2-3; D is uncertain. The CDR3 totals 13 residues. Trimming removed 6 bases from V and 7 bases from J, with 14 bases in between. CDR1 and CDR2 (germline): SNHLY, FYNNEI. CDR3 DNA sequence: TGTGCCAGCAGCCTCTCTCTAGTAAATACGCAGTATTTT. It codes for CASSLSLVNTQYF.

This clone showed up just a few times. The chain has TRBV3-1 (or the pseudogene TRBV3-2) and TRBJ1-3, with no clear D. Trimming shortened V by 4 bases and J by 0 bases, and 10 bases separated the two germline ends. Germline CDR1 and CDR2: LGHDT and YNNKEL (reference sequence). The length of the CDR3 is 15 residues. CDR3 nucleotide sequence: TGTGCCAGCAGCCTTAGTACCCCCTCTGGAAACACCATATATTTT. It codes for CASSLSTPSGNTIYF.